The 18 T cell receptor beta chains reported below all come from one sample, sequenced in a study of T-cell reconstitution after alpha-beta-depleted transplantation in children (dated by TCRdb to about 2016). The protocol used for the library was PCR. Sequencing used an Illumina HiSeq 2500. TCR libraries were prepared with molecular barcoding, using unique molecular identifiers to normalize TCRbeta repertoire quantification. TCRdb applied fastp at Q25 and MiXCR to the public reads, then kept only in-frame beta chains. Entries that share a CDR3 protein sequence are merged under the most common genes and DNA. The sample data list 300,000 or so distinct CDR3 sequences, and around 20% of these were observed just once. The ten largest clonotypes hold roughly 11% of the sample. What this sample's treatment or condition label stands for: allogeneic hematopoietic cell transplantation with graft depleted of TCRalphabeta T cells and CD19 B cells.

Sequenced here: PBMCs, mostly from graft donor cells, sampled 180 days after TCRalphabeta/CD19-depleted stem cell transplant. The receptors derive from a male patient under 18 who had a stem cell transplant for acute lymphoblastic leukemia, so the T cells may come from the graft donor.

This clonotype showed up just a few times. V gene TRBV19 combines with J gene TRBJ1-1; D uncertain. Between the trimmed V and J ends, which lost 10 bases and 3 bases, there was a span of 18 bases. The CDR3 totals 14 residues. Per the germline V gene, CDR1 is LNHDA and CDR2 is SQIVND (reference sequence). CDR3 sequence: CATYRGTKDTEAFF. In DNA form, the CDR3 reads TGTGCCACCTACCGGGGTACAAAGGACACTGAAGCTTTCTTT.

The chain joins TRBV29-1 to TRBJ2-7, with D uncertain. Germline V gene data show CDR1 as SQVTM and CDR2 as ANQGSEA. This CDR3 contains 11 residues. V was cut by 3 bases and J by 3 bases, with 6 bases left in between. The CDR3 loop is CSVERHYEQYF. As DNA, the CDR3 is TGCAGCGTTGAGAGGCACTACGAGCAGTACTTC.

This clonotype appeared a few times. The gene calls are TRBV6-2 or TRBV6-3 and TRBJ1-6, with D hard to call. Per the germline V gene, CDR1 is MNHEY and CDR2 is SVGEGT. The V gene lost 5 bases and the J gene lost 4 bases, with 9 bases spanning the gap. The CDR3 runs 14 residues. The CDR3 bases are TGTGCCAGCAGTGGACTGAAATATAATTCACCCCTCCACTTT. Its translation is CASSGLKYNSPLHF.

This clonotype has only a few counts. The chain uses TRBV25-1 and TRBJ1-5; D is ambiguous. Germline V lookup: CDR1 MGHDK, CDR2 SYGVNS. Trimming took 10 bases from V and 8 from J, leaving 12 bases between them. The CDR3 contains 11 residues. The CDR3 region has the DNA TGTGCCACCACTACGAGCAAGCCCCAGCATTTT. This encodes CATTTSKPQHF. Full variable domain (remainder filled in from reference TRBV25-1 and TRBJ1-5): EADIYQTPRYLVIGTGKKITLECSQTMGHDKMYWYQQDPGMELHLIHYSYGVNSTEKGDLSSESTVSRIRTEHFPLTLESARPSHTSQYLCATTTSKPQHFGDGTRLSIL.

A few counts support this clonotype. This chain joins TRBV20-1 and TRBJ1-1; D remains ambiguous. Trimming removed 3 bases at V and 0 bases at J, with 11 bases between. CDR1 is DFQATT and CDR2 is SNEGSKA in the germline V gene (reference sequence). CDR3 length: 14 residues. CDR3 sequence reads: CSARTGSLNTEAFF. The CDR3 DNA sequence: TGCAGTGCTAGGACGGGAAGCCTGAACACTGAAGCTTTCTTT.

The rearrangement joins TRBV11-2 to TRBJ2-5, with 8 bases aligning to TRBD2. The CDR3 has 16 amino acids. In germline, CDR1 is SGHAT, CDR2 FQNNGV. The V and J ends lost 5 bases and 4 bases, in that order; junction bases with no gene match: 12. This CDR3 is CASSLFVSGKSETQYF. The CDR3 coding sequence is TGTGCCAGCAGCCTCTTCGTTAGCGGGAAATCAGAGACCCAGTACTTC.

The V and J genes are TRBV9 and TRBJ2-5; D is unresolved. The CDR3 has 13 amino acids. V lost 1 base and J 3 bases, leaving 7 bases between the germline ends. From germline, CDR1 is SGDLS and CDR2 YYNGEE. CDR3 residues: CASSVFQEETQYF. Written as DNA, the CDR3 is TGTGCCAGCAGCGTATTCCAGGAAGAGACCCAGTACTTC.

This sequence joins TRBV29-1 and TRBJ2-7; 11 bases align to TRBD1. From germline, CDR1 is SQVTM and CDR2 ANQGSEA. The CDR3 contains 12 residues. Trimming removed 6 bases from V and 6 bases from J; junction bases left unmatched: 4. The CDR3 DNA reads TGCAGCGTGGACAGGGGGCAGGGCGAGCAGTACTTC. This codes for CSVDRGQGEQYF.

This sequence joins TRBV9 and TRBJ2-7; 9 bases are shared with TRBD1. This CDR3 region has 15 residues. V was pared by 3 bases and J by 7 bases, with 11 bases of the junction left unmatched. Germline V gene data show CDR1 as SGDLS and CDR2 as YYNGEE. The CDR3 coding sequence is TGTGCCAGCAGCGACACCGGGACAGGGCTTAGGGAGCAGTACTTC. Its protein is CASSDTGTGLREQYF.

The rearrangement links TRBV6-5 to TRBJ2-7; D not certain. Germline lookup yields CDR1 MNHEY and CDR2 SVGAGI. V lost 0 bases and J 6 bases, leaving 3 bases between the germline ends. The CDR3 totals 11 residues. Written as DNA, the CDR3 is TGTGCCAGCAGTTACTCAGCCGAGCAGTACTTC. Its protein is CASSYSAEQYF.

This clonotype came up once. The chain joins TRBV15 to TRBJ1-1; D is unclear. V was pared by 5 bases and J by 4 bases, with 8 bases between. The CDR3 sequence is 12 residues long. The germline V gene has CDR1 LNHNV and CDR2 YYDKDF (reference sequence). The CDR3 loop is CATSQTLTEAFF. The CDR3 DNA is TGTGCCACCAGCCAGACTCTCACTGAAGCTTTCTTT.

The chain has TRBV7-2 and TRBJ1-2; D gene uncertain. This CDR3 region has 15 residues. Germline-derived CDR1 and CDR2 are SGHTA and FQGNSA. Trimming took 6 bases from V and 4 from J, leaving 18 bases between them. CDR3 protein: CASSKEAPLGYGYTF. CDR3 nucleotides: TGTGCCAGCAGTAAGGAGGCACCTCTGGGCTATGGCTACACCTTC.

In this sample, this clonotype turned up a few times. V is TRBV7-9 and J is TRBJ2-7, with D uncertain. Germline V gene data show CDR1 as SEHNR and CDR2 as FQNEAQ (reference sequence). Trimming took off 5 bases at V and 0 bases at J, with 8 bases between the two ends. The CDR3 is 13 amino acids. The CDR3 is CASSPISSYEQYF. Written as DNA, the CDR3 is TGTGCCAGCAGCCCCATCTCCTCCTACGAGCAGTACTTC. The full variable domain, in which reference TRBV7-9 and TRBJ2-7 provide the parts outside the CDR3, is DTGVSQNPRHKITKRGQNVTFRCDPISEHNRLYWYRQTLGQGPEFLTYFQNEAQLEKSRLLSDRFSAERPKGSFSTLEIQRTEQGDSAMYLCASSPISSYEQYFGPGTRLTVT.

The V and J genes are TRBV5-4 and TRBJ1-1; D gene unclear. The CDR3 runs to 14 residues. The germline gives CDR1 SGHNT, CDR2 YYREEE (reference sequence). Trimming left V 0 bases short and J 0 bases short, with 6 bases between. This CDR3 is CASSLGLLNTEAFF. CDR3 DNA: TGTGCCAGCAGCTTGGGGCTGTTGAACACTGAAGCTTTCTTT.

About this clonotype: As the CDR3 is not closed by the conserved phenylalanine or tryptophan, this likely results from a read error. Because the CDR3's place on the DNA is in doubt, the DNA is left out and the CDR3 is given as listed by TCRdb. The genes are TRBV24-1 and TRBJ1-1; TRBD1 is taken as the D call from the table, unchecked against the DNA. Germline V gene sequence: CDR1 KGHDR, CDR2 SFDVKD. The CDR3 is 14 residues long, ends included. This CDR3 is CATSDRDRARTRFP.

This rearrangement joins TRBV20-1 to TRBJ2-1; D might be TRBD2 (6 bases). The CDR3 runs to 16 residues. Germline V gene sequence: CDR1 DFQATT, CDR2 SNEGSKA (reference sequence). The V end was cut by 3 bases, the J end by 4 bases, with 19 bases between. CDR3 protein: CSASDLTGTPYNEQFF. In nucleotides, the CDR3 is TGCAGTGCTAGTGACCTCACCGGGACTCCGTACAATGAGCAGTTCTTC.

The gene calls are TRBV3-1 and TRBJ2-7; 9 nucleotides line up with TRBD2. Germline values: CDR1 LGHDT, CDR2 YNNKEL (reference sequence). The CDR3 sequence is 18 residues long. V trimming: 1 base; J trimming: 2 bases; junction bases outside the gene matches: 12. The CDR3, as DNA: TGTGCCAGCAGCCAAGTGGGGCCTCGACTAGCGGCTACCTACGAGCAGTACTTC. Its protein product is CASSQVGPRLAATYEQYF.

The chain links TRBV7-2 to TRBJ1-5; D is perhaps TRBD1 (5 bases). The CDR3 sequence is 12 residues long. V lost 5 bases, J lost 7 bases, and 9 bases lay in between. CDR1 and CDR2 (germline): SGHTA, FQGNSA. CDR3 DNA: TGTGCCAGCAGCAGGGGCGGCCAGCCCCAGCATTTT. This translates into CASSRGGQPQHF.